Given below is one T cell receptor beta chain in context. Its target is not known. This record comes from a study of cytomegalovirus exposure and HLA in healthy donors. Study summary: Findings of an earlier analysis included roughly 120 million unique TCR beta sequences from 200 million or so T cells. Findings and limits, study-wide: A later analysis appeared to link common viral pathogens to several of the most significant clusters. The authors later linked a missense DCLRE1C variant to TCR beta V- and J-gene trimming.

Primers included in the PCR were 60 Vbeta and 13 Jbeta primers. Per the original methods: Unique TCR beta chains totaled some 88 million in a later count, with roughly 11 million of them shared. Libraries were prepared by immunoSEQ multiplex PCR; TCRdb keeps only in-frame clonotypes and omits some of them. The D gene and trimming were derived from the DNA, and the V and J assignments and clone size from that table. The repertoire includes about 150,000 clones, roughly 81% of them detected once, and approximately 2.5% sits in the top ten. The receptor's source is a man aged 30 to 39 in good health and CMV-seropositive. What was sequenced was PBMCs.

CDR3 residues: CASSWGGSEGATQYF. CDR3 in DNA: TGTGCCAGCAGCTGGGGGGGGAGCGAGGGCGCTACGCAGTATTTT. The gene calls are TRBV7-3 and TRBJ2-3, with 7 bases fitting TRBD2. Germline assignment: CDR1 SGHTA and CDR2 FQGTGA. Trimming cost V 4 bases and J 8 bases; bases outside gene matches: 12. The CDR3 contains 15 residues. The full variable domain, its missing parts supplied by reference TRBV7-3 and TRBJ2-3, is GAGVSQTPSNKVTEKGKYVELRCDPISGHTALYWYRQSLGQGPEFLIYFQGTGAADDSGLPNDRFFAVRPEGSVSTLKIQRTERGDSAVYLCASSWGGSEGATQYFGPGTRLTVL.